The sample holds a few counts of the clone carrying this T cell receptor beta chain. As yet, its antigen is unknown. The source of the sample is a study of cytomegalovirus exposure and HLA in healthy donors. Study information: Early on, a data release was issued that held 65 million to 100 million unique TCRs from HLA-typed donors. Findings and limits, study-wide: Sequencing depth roughly uniform across donors was assumed in presence/absence analyses. What a later analysis reportedly showed was that an Asian-associated ancestry cluster had fewer N-insertions than the approximately 700-donor mean.

PCR used 60 Vbeta primers and 13 Jbeta primers. Here immunoSEQ multiplex PCR was the method, and the copy in TCRdb shows in-frame clones only, minus some. This sample carries 46,000 or so clones, 55% to 75% of them seen once, and the ten largest clones take more than 10%. Trimming pared 1 base from V and 0 bases from J, leaving 8 bases between. There are 15 residues in the CDR3. Germline V gene lookup returns CDR1 SGHTA and CDR2 FQGNSA. The sequenced sample was PBMCs. The V gene is TRBV7-2, the J gene TRBJ2-3; possible D gene TRBD2, 6 bases. The TCR was taken from a man in his 60s in good health and CMV-seropositive. The CDR3 sequence: CASSLVGTSTDTQYF. CDR3 sequence (DNA): TGTGCCAGCAGCTTAGTTGGGACTAGCACAGATACGCAGTATTTT.